A single sample is the source of the 28 T cell receptor beta chains below, sequenced in a study of human T cells and chemical hapten exposure (dated by TCRdb to the early 2020s). Library preparation employed RACE. Reads for this sample came from a NextSeq 500. TCRdb's own reprocessing of the public reads used fastp at Q25 and MiXCR and kept productive beta chains. Every CDR3 protein is listed once, alongside the most common genes and DNA of its rows. In all, the sample holds more than 300,000 distinct CDR3 sequences, and over 5% of those were seen once. The ten most abundant clones make up approximately 8.2% of the sample. Interpreted using the paper, the time point label stands for: pre-sensitization, week 0. Sample treatment or condition, as interpreted from the label and publication: therapeutic diphenylcyclopropenone sensitization with weekly scalp DPC. The sequences come from whole blood, collected in connection with sensitization to the hapten diphenylcyclopropenone (DPC). These receptors all stem from a woman between 18 and 30 years old with alopecia areata. Some clones in this sample may be carry-over from other donors' samples.

The genes are TRBV20-1 and TRBJ1-4; no clear D. The CDR3 sequence is 15 residues long. CDR1 and CDR2 (germline): DFQATT, SNEGSKA (reference sequence). The V and J ends lost 3 bases and 1 base respectively, with 12 bases between them. The CDR3 DNA reads TGCAGTGCTAGCCGTCCCTCGGGAACTAATGAAAAACTGTTTTTT. Translation gives CSASRPSGTNEKLFF.

The chain combines TRBV2 with TRBJ1-2, with 7 bases lining up with TRBD1. V gave up 5 bases and J gave up 8 bases; unmatched junction bases: 5. This CDR3 contains 12 residues. Germline CDR1 reads SNHLY; CDR2 reads FYNNEI. CDR3 loop: CASSPDRAGYTF. DNA of the CDR3: TGTGCCAGCAGTCCTGACAGGGCAGGCTACACCTTC.

This clonotype was recorded a few times. The V gene is TRBV7-9, the J gene TRBJ1-1, with 7 bases identical to TRBD1. Trimming removed 1 base from V and 7 bases from J; junction bases left unmatched: 9. The CDR3 is made up of 15 amino acids. The V gene's germline CDR1 is SEHNR and CDR2 FQNEAQ (reference sequence). The CDR3 is CASSLGTGERGEAFF. DNA for the CDR3: TGTGCCAGCAGCTTAGGCACAGGGGAGCGAGGTGAAGCTTTCTTT. Drawing the rest from reference TRBV7-9 and TRBJ1-1, the complete variable domain is DTGVSQNPRHKITKRGQNVTFRCDPISEHNRLYWYRQTLGQGPEFLTYFQNEAQLEKSRLLSDRFSAERPKGSFSTLEIQRTEQGDSAMYLCASSLGTGERGEAFFGQGTRLTVV.

This clonotype was seen more than once but under ten times. The chain employs TRBV10-3 and TRBJ1-6, with D tentatively TRBD1 (6 bases). Germline V gene sequence: CDR1 ENHRY, CDR2 SYGVKD. CDR3 length equals 13 residues. V shed 10 bases and J shed 7 bases, with 14 bases lying between them. CDR3 protein: CATVTGFNSPLHF. DNA for the CDR3: TGTGCCACCGTGACAGGATTCAATTCACCCCTCCACTTT.

CDR3 nucleotides: TGCGCCAGCAGCCAAACGCGGGGCCTGAACACTGAAGCTTTCTTT. Translated, it gives CASSQTRGLNTEAFF. The V call is TRBV4-3, the J call TRBJ1-1, with D possibly being TRBD1 (5 bases). Trimming pared 2 bases from V and 0 bases from J, leaving 10 bases between. CDR1 is LGHNA and CDR2 is YSLEER in the germline V gene. The CDR3 has 15 amino acids.

V usage is TRBV29-1 and J usage is TRBJ1-1, with a tentative D call TRBD1 (5 bases). Looked up from germline, CDR1 is SQVTM and CDR2 is ANQGSEA. With 6 bases removed from V and 6 bases from J, the gap between germline ends came to 14 bases. This CDR3 is built from 12 residues. DNA of the CDR3: TGCAGCGTCGTGGATCAGGGAGCTGAAGCTTTCTTT. As protein: CSVVDQGAEAFF.

This clonotype was seen at least ten times. This chain connects TRBV6-2 or TRBV6-3 to TRBJ2-5; D possibly matches TRBD1 or TRBD2 (5 bases each). The CDR3 extends over 15 amino acids. Trimming left V 9 bases short and J 0 bases short, with 17 bases between. Germline lookup yields CDR1 MNHEY and CDR2 SVGEGT. CDR3 sequence: CARSGAKRNQETQYF. The DNA for the CDR3 is TGTGCCAGGTCCGGGGCTAAAAGGAACCAAGAGACCCAGTACTTC.

The chain links TRBV27 to TRBJ2-2, with D perhaps matching TRBD1 (6 bases). V was trimmed by 4 bases and J by 2 bases, leaving 14 bases between them. Germline CDR1 reads MNHEY; CDR2 reads SMNVEV (reference sequence). The CDR3 consists of 16 residues. The CDR3 region has the DNA TGTGCCAGCAGTTCCCCGAACAGGGTTAACACCGGGGAGCTGTTTTTT. It translates to CASSSPNRVNTGELFF.

This clonotype came up many times. The chain recombines TRBV6-5 with TRBJ1-2; D ambiguous. The V gene lost 2 bases and the J gene lost 4 bases, with 8 bases spanning the gap. This CDR3 comprises 13 residues. Germline V CDR1 and CDR2: MNHEY, SVGAGI. CDR3 DNA sequence: TGTGCCAGCAGTTACAGGGCGGCCTATGGCTACACCTTC. Protein product: CASSYRAAYGYTF.

The chain recombines TRBV23-1 with TRBJ2-3, with D unclear. TRBV23-1 is an ORF, with its function uncertain. Trimming shortened V by 6 bases and J by 0 bases, and 7 bases separated the two germline ends. This CDR3 has 13 residues. CDR3 nucleotide sequence: TGCGCCAGCAGCCGAAATAGCACAGATACGCAGTATTTT. Its protein product is CASSRNSTDTQYF.

This clonotype occurred many times. The chain carries TRBV28 and TRBJ1-5; 7 nucleotides align to TRBD1. CDR1 is MDHEN and CDR2 is SYDVKM in the germline V gene. The V gene end was trimmed by 3 bases and the J gene end by 4 bases; junction bases not matched to a gene: 6. The CDR3 loop spans 15 amino acids. In DNA, the CDR3 is TGTGCCAGCAGTTTCCAATACAGGGGAAATCAGCCCCAGCATTTT. This translates into CASSFQYRGNQPQHF.

This clonotype was seen a handful of times. CDR3 residues: CASRPSGYTEAFF. The CDR3 DNA reads TGCGCCAGCAGACCTTCAGGGTACACTGAAGCTTTCTTT. The chain combines TRBV4-1 with TRBJ1-1; weak D call: TRBD1 (5 bases). With 6 bases removed from V and 3 bases from J, the gap between germline ends came to 11 bases. CDR1 and CDR2 (germline): MGHRA, YSYEKL. This CDR3 spans 13 amino acids.

The chain recombines TRBV29-1 with TRBJ1-2; no clear D. The CDR3 totals 12 residues. Trimming removed 6 bases at V and 4 bases at J, with 12 bases between. Per the germline V gene, CDR1 is SQVTM and CDR2 is ANQGSEA. CDR3 nucleotide sequence: TGCAGCGTGAGATCGGCTCCCTATGGCTACACCTTC. Translated: CSVRSAPYGYTF.

This clonotype was counted ten times or more. V and J are TRBV7-2 and TRBJ2-3; D unresolved. Germline V gene data show CDR1 as SGHTA and CDR2 as FQGNSA. Deletions cut 5 bases from V and 0 bases from J, with 9 bases between. The length of the CDR3 is 14 residues. The CDR3 protein is CASSVRGSTDTQYF. The CDR3 bases are TGTGCCAGCAGCGTTAGAGGTAGCACAGATACGCAGTATTTT.

This clonotype appeared a few times. This chain connects TRBV28 to TRBJ2-2; no clear D gene. Germline V gene lookup returns CDR1 MDHEN and CDR2 SYDVKM. Between the trimmed V and J ends, which lost 6 bases and 2 bases, there was a span of 7 bases. This CDR3 spans 13 amino acids. CDR3 residues: CASRQTNTGELFF. CDR3 bases: TGTGCCAGCAGACAGACTAACACCGGGGAGCTGTTTTTT.

The chain employs TRBV6-2 or TRBV6-3 and TRBJ2-7; 9 bases match TRBD1. The CDR3 length is 15 residues. The V segment lost 6 bases and the J segment 2 bases; nucleotides outside the gene matches: 8. The germline V gene has CDR1 MNHEY and CDR2 SVGEGT. The CDR3 DNA sequence: TGTGCCAGCAGCCCGCGGGGACAGGGCACCTACGAGCAGTACTTC. Its translation is CASSPRGQGTYEQYF.

This chain links TRBV28 with TRBJ2-5; D call uncertain. Germline-derived CDR1 and CDR2 are MDHEN and SYDVKM. The length of the CDR3 is 12 residues. Trimming left V 5 bases short and J 5 bases short, with 9 bases between. The CDR3 bases are TGTGCCAGCAGTCTTACGACGGAGACCCAGTACTTC. It yields the protein CASSLTTETQYF.

This clonotype was detected many times. This chain uses TRBV7-2 with TRBJ2-5; weak D call: TRBD2 (6 bases). The CDR3 length is 15 residues. Per germline, CDR1 SGHTA and CDR2 FQGNSA. The V and J ends lost 4 bases and 2 bases respectively, with 14 bases between them. Written as DNA, the CDR3 is TGTGCCAGCAGCTCGAGTCCCGGGAGTCAAGAGACCCAGTACTTC. This codes for CASSSSPGSQETQYF.

The chain combines TRBV20-1 with TRBJ1-1; D is ambiguous. Trimming took off 1 base at V and 8 bases at J, with 8 bases between the two ends. Germline CDR1 is DFQATT and CDR2 is SNEGSKA (reference sequence). The CDR3 consists of 11 residues. The CDR3 spells CSARGEREAFF. CDR3 bases: TGCAGTGCTAGAGGAGAGCGCGAAGCTTTCTTT.

This clonotype came up many times. This chain connects TRBV4-3 to TRBJ2-1; TRBD2 is a possible D gene (6 bases). Deletions cut 0 bases from V and 7 bases from J, with 13 bases between. The CDR3 spans 15 residues. In germline, CDR1 is LGHNA, CDR2 YSLEER. The CDR3 nucleotides read TGCGCCAGCAGCCAAGATAACGGACGGGGGAATGAGCAGTTCTTC. It yields the protein CASSQDNGRGNEQFF.

This clonotype was seen ten or more times. The chain uses TRBV5-1 and TRBJ1-2; D remains ambiguous. The germline gives CDR1 SGHRS, CDR2 YFSETQ. The V and J ends lost 7 bases and 2 bases respectively, with 15 bases between them. This CDR3 is 14 amino acids long. The CDR3 nucleotides are TGCGCCAGCCGTACTGAAACCCGGAACTATGGCTACACCTTC. This gives the protein CASRTETRNYGYTF. The full variable domain, rest sourced from reference TRBV5-1 and TRBJ1-2, is KAGVTQTPRYLIKTRGQQVTLSCSPISGHRSVSWYQQTPGQGLQFLFEYFSETQRNKGNFPGRFSGRQFSNSRSEMNVSTLELGDSALYLCASRTETRNYGYTFGSGTRLTVV.

This clonotype has more than one count but fewer than ten. This chain joins TRBV15 and TRBJ1-1; 9 bases agree with TRBD1. Germline V gene data show CDR1 as LNHNV and CDR2 as YYDKDF (reference sequence). The J segment lost 1 base and the V segment lost 0 bases, leaving 6 bases of the junction unmatched. This CDR3 comprises 17 residues. In DNA form, the CDR3 reads TGTGCCACCAGCAGAGAAAGGGGACAGGGACCGAACACTGAAGCTTTCTTT. This encodes CATSRERGQGPNTEAFF.

In this sample, this clonotype turned up many times. This chain joins TRBV3-1 and TRBJ2-5, with 14 bases fitting TRBD2. Germline loops: CDR1 LGHDT, CDR2 YNNKEL (reference sequence). CDR3 size: 17 residues. J lost 5 bases, V lost 4 bases, and 9 bases had no gene match. The CDR3 protein is CASSPGLAGVFSETQYF. The DNA for the CDR3 is TGTGCCAGCAGCCCGGGACTAGCGGGGGTTTTCAGCGAGACCCAGTACTTC.

V and J are TRBV5-6 and TRBJ2-7; TRBD2 aligns across 9 bases. From germline, CDR1 is SGHDT and CDR2 YYEEEE. The V segment lost 0 bases and the J segment 5 bases; nucleotides outside the gene matches: 6. This CDR3 comprises 15 residues. CDR3 sequence: CASSLGGGAMDEQYF. The CDR3 DNA reads TGTGCCAGCAGCTTGGGCGGGGGGGCAATGGACGAGCAGTACTTC.

This clonotype was counted many times. This rearrangement joins TRBV7-9 to TRBJ2-1; 10 positions match TRBD2. CDR3 length: 15 amino acids. After removal of 1 base from V and 9 bases from J, the junction contained 6 bases not matched to a gene. CDR1 and CDR2 (germline): SEHNR, FQNEAQ (reference sequence). The CDR3 DNA sequence: TGTGCCAGCAGCTTAGGTAGCGGGGGGAGTCGTGAGCAGTTCTTC. Protein sequence: CASSLGSGGSREQFF.

This clonotype was detected a few times. The J gene is TRBJ1-1, the V gene TRBV6-5; possibly TRBD1 for D (5 bases). The CDR3 spans 13 residues. Germline V gene data show CDR1 as MNHEY and CDR2 as SVGAGI. V was clipped by 6 bases and J by 2 bases, with 10 bases between them. The CDR3 nucleotides are TGTGCCAGCAGAAGGGGCTTCAACACTGAAGCTTTCTTT. It encodes CASRRGFNTEAFF.

This clonotype was counted between two and nine times. V gene TRBV29-1 combines with J gene TRBJ1-5; possible D gene TRBD1, 5 bases. CDR3 length equals 13 residues. Trimming stripped 0 bases from V and 11 bases from J, with 14 bases between. Germline CDR1 SQVTM, CDR2 ANQGSEA. CDR3 nucleotides: TGCAGCGTTGAAGAGGATGGGACTGAGGCCCAGCATTTT. Amino acids: CSVEEDGTEAQHF.

This chain uses TRBV5-8 with TRBJ1-6; D is undetermined. The CDR3 extends over 15 amino acids. V was cut by 1 base and J by 3 bases, with 8 bases left in between. CDR1 SGHTS and CDR2 YDEGEE come from the germline V gene. The CDR3 reads CASSLSPDYNSPLHF. For the CDR3, the DNA is TGTGCCAGCAGCTTGTCCCCGGACTATAATTCACCCCTCCACTTT.